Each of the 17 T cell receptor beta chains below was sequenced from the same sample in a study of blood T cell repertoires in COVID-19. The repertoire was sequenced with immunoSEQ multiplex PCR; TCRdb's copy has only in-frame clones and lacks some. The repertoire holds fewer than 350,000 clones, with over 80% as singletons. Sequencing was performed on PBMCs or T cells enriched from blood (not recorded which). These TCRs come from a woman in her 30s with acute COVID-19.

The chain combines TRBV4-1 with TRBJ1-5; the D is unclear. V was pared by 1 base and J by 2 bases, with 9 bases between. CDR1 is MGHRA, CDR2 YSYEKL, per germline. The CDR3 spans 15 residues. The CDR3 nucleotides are TGCGCCAGCAGCCAAGCGAGCATCGGCAATCAGCCCCAGCATTTT. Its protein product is CASSQASIGNQPQHF.

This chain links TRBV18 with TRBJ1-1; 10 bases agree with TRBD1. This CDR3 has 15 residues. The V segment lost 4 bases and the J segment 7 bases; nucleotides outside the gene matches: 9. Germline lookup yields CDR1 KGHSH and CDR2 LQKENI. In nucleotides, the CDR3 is TGTGCCAGCTCACGTCCCGGGACAGGGGACGATGAAGCTTTCTTT. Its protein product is CASSRPGTGDDEAFF. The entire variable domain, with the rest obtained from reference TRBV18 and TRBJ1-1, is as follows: NAGVMQNPRHLVRRRGQEARLRCSPMKGHSHVYWYRQLPEEGLKFMVYLQKENIIDESGMPKERFSAEFPKEGPSILRIQQVVRGDSAAYFCASSRPGTGDDEAFFGQGTRLTVV.

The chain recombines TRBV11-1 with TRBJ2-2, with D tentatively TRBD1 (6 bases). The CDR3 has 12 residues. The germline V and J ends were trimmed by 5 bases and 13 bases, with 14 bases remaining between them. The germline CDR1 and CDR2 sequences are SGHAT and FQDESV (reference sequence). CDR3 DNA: TGTGCCAGCAGCCACCGGACAGCAGGGCTGTTTTTT. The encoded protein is CASSHRTAGLFF.

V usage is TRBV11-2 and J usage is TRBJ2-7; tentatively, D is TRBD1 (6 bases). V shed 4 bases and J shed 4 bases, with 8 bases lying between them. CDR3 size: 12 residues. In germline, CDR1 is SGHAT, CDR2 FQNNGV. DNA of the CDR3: TGTGCCAGCAGCTCCCAGGGGTACGAGCAGTACTTC. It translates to CASSSQGYEQYF.

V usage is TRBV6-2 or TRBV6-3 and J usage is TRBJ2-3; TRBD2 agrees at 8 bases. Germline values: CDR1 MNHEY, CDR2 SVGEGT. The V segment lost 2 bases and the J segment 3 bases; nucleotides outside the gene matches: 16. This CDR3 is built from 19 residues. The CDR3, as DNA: TGTGCCAGCAGTTACCGCGGGACTAGTGGGAACCGGGAAACAGATACGCAGTATTTT. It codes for CASSYRGTSGNRETDTQYF.

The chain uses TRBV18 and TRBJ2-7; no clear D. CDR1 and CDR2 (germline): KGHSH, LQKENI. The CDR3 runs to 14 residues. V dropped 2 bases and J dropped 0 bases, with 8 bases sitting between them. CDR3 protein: CASSPKTDSYEQYF. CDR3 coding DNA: TGTGCCAGCTCACCAAAAACAGACTCCTACGAGCAGTACTTC.

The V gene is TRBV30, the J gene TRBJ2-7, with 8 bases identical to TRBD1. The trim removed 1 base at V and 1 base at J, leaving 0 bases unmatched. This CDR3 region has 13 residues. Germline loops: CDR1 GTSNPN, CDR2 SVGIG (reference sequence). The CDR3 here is CAWSGQGSYEQYF. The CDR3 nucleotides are TGTGCCTGGAGTGGACAGGGGTCCTACGAGCAGTACTTC.

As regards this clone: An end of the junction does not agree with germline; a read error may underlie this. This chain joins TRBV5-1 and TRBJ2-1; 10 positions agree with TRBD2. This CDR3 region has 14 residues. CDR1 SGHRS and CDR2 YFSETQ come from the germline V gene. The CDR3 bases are TGCGCCCGCAGCCAGCGGGAGGGGGGGAATGAGCAGTTCTTC. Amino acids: CARSQREGGNEQFF.

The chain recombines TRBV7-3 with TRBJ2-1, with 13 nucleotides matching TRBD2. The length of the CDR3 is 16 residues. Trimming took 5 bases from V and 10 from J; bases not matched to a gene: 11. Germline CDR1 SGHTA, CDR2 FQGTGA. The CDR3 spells CASSPGTSGKGGEQFF. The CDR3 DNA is TGTGCCAGCAGCCCCGGGACTAGCGGGAAAGGTGGGGAGCAGTTCTTC.

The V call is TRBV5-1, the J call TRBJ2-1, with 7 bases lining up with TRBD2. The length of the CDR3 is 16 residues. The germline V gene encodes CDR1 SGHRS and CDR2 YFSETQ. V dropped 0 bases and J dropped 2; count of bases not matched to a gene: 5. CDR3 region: CASSLAAGAPYNEQFF. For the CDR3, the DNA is TGCGCCAGCAGCTTGGCGGCGGGAGCCCCCTACAATGAGCAGTTCTTC.

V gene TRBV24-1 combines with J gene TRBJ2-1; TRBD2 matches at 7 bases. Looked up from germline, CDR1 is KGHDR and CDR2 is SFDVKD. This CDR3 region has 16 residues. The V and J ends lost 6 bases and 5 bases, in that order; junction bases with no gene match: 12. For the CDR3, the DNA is TGTGCCACCAGTCACTCGAGCGGGAAAATCGACAATGAGCAGTTCTTC. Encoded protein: CATSHSSGKIDNEQFF.

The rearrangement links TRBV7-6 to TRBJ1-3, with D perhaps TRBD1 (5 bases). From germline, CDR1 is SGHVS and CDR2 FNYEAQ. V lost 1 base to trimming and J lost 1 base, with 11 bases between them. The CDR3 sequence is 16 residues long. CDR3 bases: TGTGCCAGCAGCTTAGGCGGGGGGGGATCTGGAAACACCATATATTTT. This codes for CASSLGGGGSGNTIYF.

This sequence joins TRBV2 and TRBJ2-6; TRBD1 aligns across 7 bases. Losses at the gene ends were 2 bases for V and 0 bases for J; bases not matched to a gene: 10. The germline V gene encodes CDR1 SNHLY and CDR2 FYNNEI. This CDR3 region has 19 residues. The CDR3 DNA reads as TGTGCCAGCAGTGAAATGTCGGGACAGTCCTTCTCTGGGGCCAACGTCCTGACTTTC. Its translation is CASSEMSGQSFSGANVLTF.

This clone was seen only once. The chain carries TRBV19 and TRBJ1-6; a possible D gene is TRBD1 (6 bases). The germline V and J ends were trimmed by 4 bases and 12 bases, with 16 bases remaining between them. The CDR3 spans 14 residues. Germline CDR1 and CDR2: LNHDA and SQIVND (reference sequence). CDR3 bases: TGTGCCAGTAGTAAAGAGGGACAAAAACGACCCCTCCACTTT. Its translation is CASSKEGQKRPLHF.

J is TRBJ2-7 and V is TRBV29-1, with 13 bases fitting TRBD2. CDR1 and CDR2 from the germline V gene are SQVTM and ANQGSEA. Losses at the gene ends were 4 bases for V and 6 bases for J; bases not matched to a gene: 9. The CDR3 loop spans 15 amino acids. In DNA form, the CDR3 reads TGCAGCGTTGCCCCCGGACTAGCGGGAGTCTCCGAGCAGTACTTC. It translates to CSVAPGLAGVSEQYF.

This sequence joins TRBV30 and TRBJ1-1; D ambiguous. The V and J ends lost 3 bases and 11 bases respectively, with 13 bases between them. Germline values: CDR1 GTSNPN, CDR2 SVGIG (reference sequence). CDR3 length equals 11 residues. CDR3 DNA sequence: TGTGCCTGGAGGCAGGTTGATCGGGCTTTCTTT. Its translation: CAWRQVDRAFF.

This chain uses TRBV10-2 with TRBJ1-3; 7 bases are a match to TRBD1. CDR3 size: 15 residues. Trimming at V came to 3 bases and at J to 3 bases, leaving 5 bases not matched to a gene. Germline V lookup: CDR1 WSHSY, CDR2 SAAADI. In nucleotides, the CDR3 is TGCGCCAGCAGTGAAGAACAGGGGAGTGGAAACACCATATATTTT. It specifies CASSEEQGSGNTIYF.